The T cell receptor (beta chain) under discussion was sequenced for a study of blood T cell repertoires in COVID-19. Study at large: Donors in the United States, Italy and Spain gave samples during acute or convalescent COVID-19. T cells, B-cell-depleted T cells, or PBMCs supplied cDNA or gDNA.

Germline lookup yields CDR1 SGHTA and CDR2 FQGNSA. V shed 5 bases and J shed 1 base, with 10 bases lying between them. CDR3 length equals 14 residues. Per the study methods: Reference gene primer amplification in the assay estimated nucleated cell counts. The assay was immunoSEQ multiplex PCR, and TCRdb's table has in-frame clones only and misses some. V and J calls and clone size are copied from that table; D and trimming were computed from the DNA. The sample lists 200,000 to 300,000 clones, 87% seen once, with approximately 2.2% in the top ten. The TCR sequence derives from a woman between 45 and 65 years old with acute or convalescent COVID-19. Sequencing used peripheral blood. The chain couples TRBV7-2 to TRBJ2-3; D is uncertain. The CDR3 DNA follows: TGTGCCAGCAGCCCGATCAGTGGCACAGATACGCAGTATTTT. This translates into CASSPISGTDTQYF.